This entry is about one T cell receptor (beta chain). Antigen specificity is unknown. This specimen comes from a study of OX40 agonist ivuxolimab in advanced cancers. Overall study: Recorded diagnoses for dose-escalation patients were hepatocellular carcinoma, melanoma, renal cell or head and neck cancer. A history of anti-PD-1, anti-PD-L1 or anti-CTLA-4 therapy was acceptable, and 30% to 45% had some.

The CDR3 is 14 residues long. Germline loops: CDR1 LGHNA, CDR2 YSLEER. Trimming stripped 0 bases from V and 3 bases from J, with 8 bases between. Study-wide results and caveats: Some nonresponders additionally presented with little normalized T-cell clonal expansion. Average numbers of expanded clones were greater in CD8+ T cells than in CD4+.

Sequencing used immunoSEQ multiplex PCR; TCRdb keeps in-frame clones, though not all of them. The table lists around 86,000 clones, more than 85% of them singletons. The V gene is TRBV4-3, the J gene TRBJ1-1; D is ambiguous. The sequences come from CD4+ or CD8+ T cells sorted from blood, collected in a trial of the OX40 agonist ivuxolimab. This clonotype was obtained from an adult with an advanced solid tumor such as melanoma, head and neck, liver or kidney cancer. CDR3 loop: CASSQDRGYTEAFF. CDR3 DNA: TGCGCCAGCAGCCAAGATCGAGGGTACACTGAAGCTTTCTTT.